This T cell receptor beta chain was captured in a study of CD8 T cells in acute hepatitis C reinfection. Looked up from germline, CDR1 is MGHRA and CDR2 is YSYEKL. Losses at the gene ends were 3 bases for V and 5 bases for J; bases not matched to a gene: 6. The CDR3 consists of 16 residues. Indicated time point: naive CD8 control sorted from an acute-time-point sample. TCRdb keeps only in-frame clones here, not all; method: immunoSEQ multiplex PCR. Among approximately 40,000 clones listed, 70% to 90% were seen once. The chain joins TRBV4-1 to TRBJ2-2, with 10 bases identical to TRBD2. The TCR was taken from a woman between 18 and 29 years old who spontaneously cleared hepatitis C infection. Sequenced sample: naive CD8+ T cells from PBMCs. In nucleotides, the CDR3 is TGCGCCAGCAGCCAGCCTAGCGGGAGTGGGACCGGGGAGCTGTTTTTT. Translating gives CASSQPSGSGTGELFF.